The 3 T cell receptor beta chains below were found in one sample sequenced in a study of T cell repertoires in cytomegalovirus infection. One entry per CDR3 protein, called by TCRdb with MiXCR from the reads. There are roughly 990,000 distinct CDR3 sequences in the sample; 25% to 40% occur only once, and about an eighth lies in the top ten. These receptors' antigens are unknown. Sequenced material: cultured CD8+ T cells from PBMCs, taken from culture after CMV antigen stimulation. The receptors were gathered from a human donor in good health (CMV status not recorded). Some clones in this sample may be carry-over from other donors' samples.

The DNA for the CDR3 is TGTGCCAGCACCTCAGGACAGGTCCTTCTCTATAATTCACCCCTCCACTTT. Its protein is CASTSGQVLLYNSPLHF. The V and J genes are TRBV6-6 and TRBJ1-6, with 7 bases lining up with TRBD1. V gave up 7 bases and J gave up 3 bases; unmatched junction bases: 12. The V gene's germline CDR1 is MNHNY and CDR2 SVGAGI (reference sequence). The CDR3 sequence is 17 residues long.

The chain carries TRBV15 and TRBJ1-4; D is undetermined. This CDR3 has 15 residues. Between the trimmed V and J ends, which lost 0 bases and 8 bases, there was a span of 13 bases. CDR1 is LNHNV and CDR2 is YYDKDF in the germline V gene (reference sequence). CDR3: CATSRDRATKEKLFF. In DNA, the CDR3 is TGTGCCACCAGCAGAGATAGGGCTACAAAGGAAAAACTGTTTTTT.

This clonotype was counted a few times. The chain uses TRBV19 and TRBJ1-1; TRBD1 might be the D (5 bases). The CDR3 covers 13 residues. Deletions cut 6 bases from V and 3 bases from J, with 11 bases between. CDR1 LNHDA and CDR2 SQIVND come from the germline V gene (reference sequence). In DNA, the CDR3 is TGTGCCAGTAGATGGGGGGTCTACACTGAAGCTTTCTTT. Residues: CASRWGVYTEAFF.